This note documents a single TCR beta chain sequence. Original methodology: Estimates of nucleated cell counts were drawn from the amplification of reference gene primers. TCRdb keeps only in-frame clones here, not all; method: immunoSEQ multiplex PCR. The DNA gave D and trimming, while V, J and clone size come from that table. The data show hundreds of thousands of clones, around 82% seen once. The sample belongs to a study of blood T cell repertoires in COVID-19. About the study: The analysed material was cDNA or gDNA that came from T cells, B-cell-depleted T cells, or PBMCs.

The CDR3 is 15 residues long. V lost 5 bases to trimming and J lost 2 bases; unmatched junction nucleotides: 6. Germline CDR1 reads MNHEY; CDR2 reads SVGEGT. Sequencing input: peripheral blood. The TCR originated in a woman between 40 and 50 years old with active or convalescent COVID-19. V is TRBV6-2 or TRBV6-3 and J is TRBJ1-2, with 9 bases fitting TRBD1. CDR3 DNA sequence: TGTGCCAGCAGTCCGGCCGGGACAGGGAACTATGGCTACACCTTC. Translating gives CASSPAGTGNYGYTF.